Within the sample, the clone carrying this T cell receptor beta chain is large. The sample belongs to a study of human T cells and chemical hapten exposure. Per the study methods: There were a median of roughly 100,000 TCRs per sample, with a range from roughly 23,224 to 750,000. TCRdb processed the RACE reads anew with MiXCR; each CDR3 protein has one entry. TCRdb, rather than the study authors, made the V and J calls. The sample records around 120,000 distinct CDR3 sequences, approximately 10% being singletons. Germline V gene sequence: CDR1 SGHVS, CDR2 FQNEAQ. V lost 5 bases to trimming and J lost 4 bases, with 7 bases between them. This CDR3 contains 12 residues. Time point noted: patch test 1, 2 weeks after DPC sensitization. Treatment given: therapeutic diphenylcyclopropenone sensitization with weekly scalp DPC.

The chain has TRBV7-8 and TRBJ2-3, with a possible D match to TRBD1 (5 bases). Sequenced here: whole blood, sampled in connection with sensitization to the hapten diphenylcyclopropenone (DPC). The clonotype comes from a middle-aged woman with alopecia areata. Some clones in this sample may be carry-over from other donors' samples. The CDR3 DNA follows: TGTGCCAGCAGCGGCAGGGCAGATACGCAGTATTTT. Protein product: CASSGRADTQYF.